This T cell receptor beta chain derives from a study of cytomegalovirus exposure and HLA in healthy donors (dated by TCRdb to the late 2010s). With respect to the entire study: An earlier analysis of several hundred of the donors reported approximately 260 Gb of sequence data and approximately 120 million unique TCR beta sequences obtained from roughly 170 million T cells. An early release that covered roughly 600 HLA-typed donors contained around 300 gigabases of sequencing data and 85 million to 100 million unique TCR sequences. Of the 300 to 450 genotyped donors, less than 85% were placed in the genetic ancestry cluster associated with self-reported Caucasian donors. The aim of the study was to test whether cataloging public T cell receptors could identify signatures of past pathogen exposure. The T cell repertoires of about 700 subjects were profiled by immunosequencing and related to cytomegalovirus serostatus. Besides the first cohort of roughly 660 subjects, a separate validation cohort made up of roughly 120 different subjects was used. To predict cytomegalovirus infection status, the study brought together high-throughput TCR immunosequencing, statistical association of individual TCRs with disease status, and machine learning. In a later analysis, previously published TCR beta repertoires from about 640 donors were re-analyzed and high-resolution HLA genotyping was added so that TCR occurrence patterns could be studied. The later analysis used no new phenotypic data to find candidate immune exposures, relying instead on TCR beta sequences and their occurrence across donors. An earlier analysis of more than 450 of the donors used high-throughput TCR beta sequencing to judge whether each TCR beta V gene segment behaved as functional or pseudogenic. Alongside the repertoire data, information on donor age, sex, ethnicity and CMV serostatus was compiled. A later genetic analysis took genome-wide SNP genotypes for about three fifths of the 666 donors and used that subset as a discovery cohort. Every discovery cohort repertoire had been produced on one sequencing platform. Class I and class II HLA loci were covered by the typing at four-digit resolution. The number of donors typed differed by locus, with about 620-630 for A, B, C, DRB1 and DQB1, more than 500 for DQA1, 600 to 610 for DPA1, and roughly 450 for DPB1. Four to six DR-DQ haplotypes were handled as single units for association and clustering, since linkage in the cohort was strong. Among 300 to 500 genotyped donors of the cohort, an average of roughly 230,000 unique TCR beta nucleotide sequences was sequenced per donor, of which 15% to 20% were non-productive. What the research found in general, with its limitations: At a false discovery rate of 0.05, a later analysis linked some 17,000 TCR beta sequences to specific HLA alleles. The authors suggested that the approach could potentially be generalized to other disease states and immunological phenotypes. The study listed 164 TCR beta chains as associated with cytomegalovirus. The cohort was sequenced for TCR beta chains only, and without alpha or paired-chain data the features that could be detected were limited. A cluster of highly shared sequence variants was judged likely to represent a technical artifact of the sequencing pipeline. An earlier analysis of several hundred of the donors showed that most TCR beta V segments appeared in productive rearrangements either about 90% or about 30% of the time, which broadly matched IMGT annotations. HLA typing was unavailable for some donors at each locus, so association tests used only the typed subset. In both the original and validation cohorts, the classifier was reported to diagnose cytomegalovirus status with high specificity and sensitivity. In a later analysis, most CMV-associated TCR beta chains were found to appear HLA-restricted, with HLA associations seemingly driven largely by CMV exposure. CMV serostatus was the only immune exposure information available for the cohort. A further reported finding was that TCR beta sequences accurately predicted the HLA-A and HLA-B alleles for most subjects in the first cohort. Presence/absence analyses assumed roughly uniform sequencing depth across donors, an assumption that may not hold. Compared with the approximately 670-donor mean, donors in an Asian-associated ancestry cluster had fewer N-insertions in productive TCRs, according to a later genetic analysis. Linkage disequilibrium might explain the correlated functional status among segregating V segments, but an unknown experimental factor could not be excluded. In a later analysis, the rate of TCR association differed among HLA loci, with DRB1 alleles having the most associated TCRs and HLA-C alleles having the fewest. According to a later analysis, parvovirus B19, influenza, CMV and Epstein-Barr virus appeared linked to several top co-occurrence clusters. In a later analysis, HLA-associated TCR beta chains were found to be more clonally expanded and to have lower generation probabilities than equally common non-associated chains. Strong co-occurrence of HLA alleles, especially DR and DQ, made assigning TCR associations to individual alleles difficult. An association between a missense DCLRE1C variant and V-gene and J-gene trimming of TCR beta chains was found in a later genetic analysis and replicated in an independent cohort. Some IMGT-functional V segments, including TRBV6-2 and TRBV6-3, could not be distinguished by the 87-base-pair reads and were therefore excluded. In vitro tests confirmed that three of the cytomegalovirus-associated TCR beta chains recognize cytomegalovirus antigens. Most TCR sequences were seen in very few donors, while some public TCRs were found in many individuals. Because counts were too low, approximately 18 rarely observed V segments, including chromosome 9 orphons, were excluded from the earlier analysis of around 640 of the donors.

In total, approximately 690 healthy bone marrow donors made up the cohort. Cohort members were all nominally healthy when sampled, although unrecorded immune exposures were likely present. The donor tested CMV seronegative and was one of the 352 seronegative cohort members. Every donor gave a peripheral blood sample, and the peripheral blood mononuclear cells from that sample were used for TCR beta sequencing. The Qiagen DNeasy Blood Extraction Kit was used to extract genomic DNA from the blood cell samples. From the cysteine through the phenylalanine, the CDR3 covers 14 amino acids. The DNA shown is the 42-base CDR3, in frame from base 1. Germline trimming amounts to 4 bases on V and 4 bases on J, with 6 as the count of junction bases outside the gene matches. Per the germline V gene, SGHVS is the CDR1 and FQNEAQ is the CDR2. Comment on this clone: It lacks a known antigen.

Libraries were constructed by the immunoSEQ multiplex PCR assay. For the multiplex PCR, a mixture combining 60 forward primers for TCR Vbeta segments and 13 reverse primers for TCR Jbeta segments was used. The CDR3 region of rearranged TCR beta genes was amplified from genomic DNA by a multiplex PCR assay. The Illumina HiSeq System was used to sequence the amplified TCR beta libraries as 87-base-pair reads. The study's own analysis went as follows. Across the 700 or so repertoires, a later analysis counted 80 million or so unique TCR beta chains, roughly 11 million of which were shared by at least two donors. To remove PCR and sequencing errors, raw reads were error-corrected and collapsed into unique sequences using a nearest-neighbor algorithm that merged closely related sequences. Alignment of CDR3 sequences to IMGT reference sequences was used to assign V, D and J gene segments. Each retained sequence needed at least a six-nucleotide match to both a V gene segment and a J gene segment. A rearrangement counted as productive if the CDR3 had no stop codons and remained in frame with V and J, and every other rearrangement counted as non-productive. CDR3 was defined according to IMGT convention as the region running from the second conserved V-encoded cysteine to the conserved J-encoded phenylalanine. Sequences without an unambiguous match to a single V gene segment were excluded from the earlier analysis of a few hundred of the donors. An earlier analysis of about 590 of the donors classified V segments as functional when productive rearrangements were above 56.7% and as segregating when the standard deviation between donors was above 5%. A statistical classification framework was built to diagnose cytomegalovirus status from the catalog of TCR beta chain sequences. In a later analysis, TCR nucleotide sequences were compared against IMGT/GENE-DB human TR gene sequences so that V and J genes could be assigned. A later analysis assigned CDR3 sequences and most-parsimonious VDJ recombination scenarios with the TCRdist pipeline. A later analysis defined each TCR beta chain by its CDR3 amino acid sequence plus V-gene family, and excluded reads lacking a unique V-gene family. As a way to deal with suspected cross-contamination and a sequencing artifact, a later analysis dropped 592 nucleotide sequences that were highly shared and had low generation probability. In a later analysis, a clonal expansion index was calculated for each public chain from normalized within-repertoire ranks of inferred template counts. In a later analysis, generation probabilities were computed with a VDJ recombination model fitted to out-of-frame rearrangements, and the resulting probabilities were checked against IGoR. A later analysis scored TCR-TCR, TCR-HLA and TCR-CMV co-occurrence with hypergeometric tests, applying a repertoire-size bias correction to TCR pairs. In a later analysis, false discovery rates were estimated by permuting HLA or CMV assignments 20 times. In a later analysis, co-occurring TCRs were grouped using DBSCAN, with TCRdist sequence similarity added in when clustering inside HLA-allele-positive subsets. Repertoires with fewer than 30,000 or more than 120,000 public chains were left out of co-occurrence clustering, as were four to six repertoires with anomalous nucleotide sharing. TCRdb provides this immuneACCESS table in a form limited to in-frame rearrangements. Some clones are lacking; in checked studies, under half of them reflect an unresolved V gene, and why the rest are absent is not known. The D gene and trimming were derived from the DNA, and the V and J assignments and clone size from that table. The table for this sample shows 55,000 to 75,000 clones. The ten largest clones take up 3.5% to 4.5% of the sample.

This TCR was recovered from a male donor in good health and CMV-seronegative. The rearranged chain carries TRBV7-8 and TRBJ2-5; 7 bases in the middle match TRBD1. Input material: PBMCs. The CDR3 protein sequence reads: CASSSRQGRETQYF. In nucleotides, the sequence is TGTGCCAGCAGCTCGAGACAGGGCCGAGAGACCCAGTACTTC.